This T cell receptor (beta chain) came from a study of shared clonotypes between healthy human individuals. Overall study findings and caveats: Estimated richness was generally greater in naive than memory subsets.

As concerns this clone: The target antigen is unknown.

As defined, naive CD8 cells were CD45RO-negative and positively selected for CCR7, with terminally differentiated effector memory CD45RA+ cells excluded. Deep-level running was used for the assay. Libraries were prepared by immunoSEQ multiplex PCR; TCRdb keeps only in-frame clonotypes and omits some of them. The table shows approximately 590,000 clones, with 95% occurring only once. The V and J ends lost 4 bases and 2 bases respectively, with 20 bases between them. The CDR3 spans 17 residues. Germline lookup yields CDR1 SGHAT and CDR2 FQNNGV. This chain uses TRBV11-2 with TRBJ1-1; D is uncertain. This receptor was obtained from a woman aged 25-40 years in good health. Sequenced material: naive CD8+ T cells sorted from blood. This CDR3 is CASSSLPVGSLNTEAFF. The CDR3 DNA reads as TGTGCCAGCAGCTCCTTGCCTGTGGGCAGTCTTAACACTGAAGCTTTCTTT.